The source of this T cell receptor (beta chain) is a study of PD-L1 blockade in urothelial cancer. Across the whole study: Study patients had been treated with 0 to 3 previous chemotherapy regimens.

Every PCR was spiked with synthetic TCR analog templates. Data came from immunoSEQ multiplex PCR; TCRdb stores just in-frame clones and leaves some out. Among approximately 30,000 clones listed, roughly 80% were seen once. Details on this clone: Its antigen remains unknown.

Study findings and constraints: A below-median TCR clonality in blood before treatment predicted better survival.

The specimen comprised PBMCs, sampled around atezolizumab (anti-PD-L1) treatment. This TCR was sampled from a man aged 45-60 years with urothelial cancer.

The CDR3 loop is CASSYLAGGGTDTQYF. The CDR3 nucleotides read TGTGCCAGTAGTTACTTAGCGGGAGGGGGCACAGATACGCAGTATTTT. This rearrangement joins TRBV19 to TRBJ2-3; TRBD2 agrees at 11 bases. The trim removed 5 bases at V and 1 base at J, leaving 5 bases unmatched. This CDR3 spans 16 amino acids. Germline lookup yields CDR1 LNHDA and CDR2 SQIVND (reference sequence). The variable domain in full, with the rest retrieved from reference TRBV19 and TRBJ2-3, is DGGITQSPKYLFRKEGQNVTLSCEQNLNHDAMYWYRQDPGQGLRLIYYSQIVNDFQKGDIAEGYSVSREKKESFPLTVTSAQKNPTAFYLCASSYLAGGGTDTQYFGPGTRLTVL.